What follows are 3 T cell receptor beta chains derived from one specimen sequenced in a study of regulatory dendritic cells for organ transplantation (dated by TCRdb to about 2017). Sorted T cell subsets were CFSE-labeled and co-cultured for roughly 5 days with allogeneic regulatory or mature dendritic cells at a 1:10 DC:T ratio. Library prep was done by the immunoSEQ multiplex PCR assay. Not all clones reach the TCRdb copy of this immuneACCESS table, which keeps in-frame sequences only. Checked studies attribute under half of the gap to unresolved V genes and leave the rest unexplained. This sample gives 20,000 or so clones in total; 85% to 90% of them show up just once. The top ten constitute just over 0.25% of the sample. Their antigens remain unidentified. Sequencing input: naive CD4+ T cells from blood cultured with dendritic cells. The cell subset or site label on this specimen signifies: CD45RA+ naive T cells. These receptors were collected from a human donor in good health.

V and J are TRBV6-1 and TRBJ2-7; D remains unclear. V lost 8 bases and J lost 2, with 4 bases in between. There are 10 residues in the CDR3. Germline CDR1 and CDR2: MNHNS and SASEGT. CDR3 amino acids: CASGAYEQYF. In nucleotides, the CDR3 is TGTGCCAGCGGTGCCTACGAGCAGTACTTC.

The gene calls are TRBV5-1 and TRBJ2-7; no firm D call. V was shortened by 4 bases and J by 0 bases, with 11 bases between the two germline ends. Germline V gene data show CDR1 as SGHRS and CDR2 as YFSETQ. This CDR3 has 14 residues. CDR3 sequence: CASSRFDGSYEQYF. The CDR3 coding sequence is TGCGCCAGCAGCAGATTTGATGGCTCCTACGAGCAGTACTTC.

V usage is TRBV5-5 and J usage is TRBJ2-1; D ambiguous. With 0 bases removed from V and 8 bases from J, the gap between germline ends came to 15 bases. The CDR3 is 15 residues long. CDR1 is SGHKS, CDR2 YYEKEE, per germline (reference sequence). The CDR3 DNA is TGTGCCAGCAGCTTGGTTCCCACGGTGGGGTATGAGCAGTTCTTC. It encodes CASSLVPTVGYEQFF.